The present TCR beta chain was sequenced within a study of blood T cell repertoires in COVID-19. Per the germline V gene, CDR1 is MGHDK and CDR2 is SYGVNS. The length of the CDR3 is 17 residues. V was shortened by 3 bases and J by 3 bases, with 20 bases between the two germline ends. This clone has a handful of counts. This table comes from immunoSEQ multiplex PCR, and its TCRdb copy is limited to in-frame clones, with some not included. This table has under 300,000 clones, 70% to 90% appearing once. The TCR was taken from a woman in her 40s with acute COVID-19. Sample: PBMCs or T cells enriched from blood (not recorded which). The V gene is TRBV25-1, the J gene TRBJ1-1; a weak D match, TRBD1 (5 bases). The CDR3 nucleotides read TGTGCCAGCAGTGACCCCTGGGGCCAGGGTGGGTACACTGAAGCTTTCTTT. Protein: CASSDPWGQGGYTEAFF.